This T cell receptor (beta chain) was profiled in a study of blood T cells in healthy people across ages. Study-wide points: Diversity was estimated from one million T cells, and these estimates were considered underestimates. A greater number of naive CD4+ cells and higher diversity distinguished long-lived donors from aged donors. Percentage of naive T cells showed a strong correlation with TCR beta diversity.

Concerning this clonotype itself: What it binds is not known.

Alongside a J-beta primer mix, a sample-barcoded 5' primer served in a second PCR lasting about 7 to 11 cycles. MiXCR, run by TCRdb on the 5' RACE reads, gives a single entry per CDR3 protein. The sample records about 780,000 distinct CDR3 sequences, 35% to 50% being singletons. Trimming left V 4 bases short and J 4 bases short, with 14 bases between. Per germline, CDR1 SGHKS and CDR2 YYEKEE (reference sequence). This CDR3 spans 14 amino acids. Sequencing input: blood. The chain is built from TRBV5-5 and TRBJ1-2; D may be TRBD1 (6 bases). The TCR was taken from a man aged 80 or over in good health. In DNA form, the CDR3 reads TGTGCCAGCAGCCCCGGACAGAAATTCTATGGCTACACCTTC. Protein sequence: CASSPGQKFYGYTF.